The entry that follows covers one T cell receptor (beta chain) sequence. Antigen specificity is unknown. The sample comes from a study of fetal regulatory T cell absence and autoimmunity. Overall study context: IPEX patients had exocrine pancreas autoimmunity without clinical diabetes. Study outcomes and limitations: Pancreas TCRs were oligoclonally enriched versus cord blood, some clones over 85-fold. In IPEX syndrome, oligoclonal enrichment was read as supporting prenatal antigen-driven autoimmunity in the pancreas.

This was a survey-level run. Only in-frame clones appear in the TCRdb table, and some are missing; sequencing was by immunoSEQ multiplex PCR. The sample has about 95,000 clones, roughly 70% seen once. From germline, CDR1 is MDHEN and CDR2 SYDVKM. The CDR3 totals 11 residues. The V and J ends lost 4 bases and 4 bases respectively, with 5 bases between them. The chain combines TRBV28 with TRBJ2-7; D assignment may be TRBD1 or TRBD2 (5 bases each). The specimen was pancreas tissue. The TCR originated in a male donor with IPEX syndrome. The CDR3 here is CASSWGYEQYF. CDR3 DNA: TGTGCCAGCAGTTGGGGGTACGAGCAGTACTTC.